The clone carrying this T cell receptor (beta chain) has ten or more counts. Its antigen is unidentified. TCRdb reanalysed the multiplex PCR reads using MiXCR and keeps one entry per CDR3 protein. The sample contains about 21,000 distinct CDR3 sequences, roughly two fifths of which appear only once. This sample was included in a study of breast tumors, draining lymph nodes, adjacent tissues. Germline V gene data show CDR1 as ENHRY and CDR2 as SYGVKD. The V and J ends lost 6 bases and 0 bases, in that order; junction bases with no gene match: 5. The CDR3 runs to 17 residues. Findings and caveats of the study: Tumors had less TCR diversity than lymph nodes, more than nontumor tissue. Most tumor T cells seemingly derive from lymph node, then expand in tumor. That most tumor T cells come from lymph nodes remained unproven. Compared with basal-like, luminal-like tumors shared significantly more repertoire with nontumor tissue.

Sequenced material: breast tumor tissue. This chain links TRBV10-3 with TRBJ2-6, with 10 bases fitting TRBD1. The TCR originated in a female donor with breast cancer. Some clones in this sample may be carry-over from other donors' samples. In DNA, the CDR3 is TGTGCCATCAGCCCGGGACAGGGGACCTCTGGGGCCAACGTCCTGACTTTC. It is translated as CAISPGQGTSGANVLTF.